This TCR beta chain was found in a study of blood T cell repertoires in COVID-19. Study-level background: Collection of acute and convalescent COVID-19 samples took place in the United States, Italy and Spain.

CDR1 is SQVTM and CDR2 is ANQGSEA in the germline V gene. Trimming at V came to 8 bases and at J to 6 bases, leaving 6 bases not matched to a gene. The CDR3 consists of 12 residues. All enrollees were about 18 to 89 years old and from about 25 US areas. Cohort assignment relied on participant-reported clinical history. The repertoire was sequenced with immunoSEQ multiplex PCR; TCRdb's copy has only in-frame clones and lacks some. The table has some 300,000 clones, 90% seen once. This sequence originates from a woman aged 25 to 39 who had been exposed to COVID-19. Sequences were obtained from PBMCs or T cells enriched from blood (not recorded which). The chain couples TRBV29-1 to TRBJ2-3; 9 nucleotides agree with TRBD1. In nucleotides, the CDR3 is TGCAGCTCGGACAGGGGAACTGATACGCAGTATTTT. This translates into CSSDRGTDTQYF.